This T cell receptor beta chain was retrieved from a study of graft-versus-host responses after intestinal transplantation. Overall study: Recipients uniformly received anti-thymocyte globulin induction, followed by tacrolimus and steroids for approximately 3 years.

This CDR3 is 15 amino acids long. The V and J ends lost 1 base and 5 bases respectively, with 14 bases between them. Germline assignment: CDR1 SGHDN and CDR2 FVKESK. Sequencing was performed with immunoSEQ multiplex PCR; in TCRdb, only in-frame clones are kept and a portion is missing. The data show approximately 15,000 clones, around 70% seen once. Processing released intraepithelial and lamina propria lymphocytes from the graft tissue. Sequenced here: ileum tissue, sampled 14 days after transplant. This rearrangement joins TRBV14 to TRBJ2-5; a weak D match, TRBD2 (6 bases). This receptor was identified in a human patient who received an intestinal transplant, so some T cells may come from the graft donor. CDR3 sequence reads: CASSQGTGVGETQYF. Written as DNA, the CDR3 is TGTGCCAGCAGCCAAGGCACGGGGGTCGGGGAGACCCAGTACTTC.